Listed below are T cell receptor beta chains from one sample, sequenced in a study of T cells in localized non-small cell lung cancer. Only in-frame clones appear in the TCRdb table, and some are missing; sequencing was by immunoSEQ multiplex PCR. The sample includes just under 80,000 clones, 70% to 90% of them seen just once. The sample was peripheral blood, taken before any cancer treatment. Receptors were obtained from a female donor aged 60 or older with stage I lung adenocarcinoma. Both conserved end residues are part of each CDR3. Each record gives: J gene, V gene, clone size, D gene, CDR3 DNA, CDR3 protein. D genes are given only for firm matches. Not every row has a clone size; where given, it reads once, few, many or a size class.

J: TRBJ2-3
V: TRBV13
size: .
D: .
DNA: TGTGCCAGCAGCACAAGGACCCCCTCTAGCACAGATACGCAGTATTTT
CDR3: CASSTRTPSSTDTQYF

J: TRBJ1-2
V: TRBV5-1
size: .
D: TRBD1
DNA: TGCGCCAGCAGCTTGGCATCAGGGGGTGAAGGCTACACCTTC
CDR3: CASSLASGGEGYTF

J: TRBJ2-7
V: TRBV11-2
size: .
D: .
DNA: TGTGCCAGCAGCCCTGGCCCGACAGCTAACTACGAGCAGTACTTC
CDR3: CASSPGPTANYEQYF

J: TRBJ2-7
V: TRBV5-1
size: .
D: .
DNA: TGCGCCAGCAGCCCCCTGACTAGTACGCCCTACGAGCAGTACTTC
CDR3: CASSPLTSTPYEQYF

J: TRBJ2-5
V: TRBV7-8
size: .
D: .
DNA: TGTGCCAGCAGCTTAGAACCTTTGGGGACCCAGTACTTC
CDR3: CASSLEPLGTQYF

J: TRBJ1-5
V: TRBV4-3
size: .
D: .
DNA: TGCGCCAGCAGCCAAGATCTGAGCAGAAATCAGCCCCAGCATTTT
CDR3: CASSQDLSRNQPQHF

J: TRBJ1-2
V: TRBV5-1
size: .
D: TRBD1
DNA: TGCGCCAGCAGCTCATATATTTACAGGGGGCAGGATGGCTACACCTTC
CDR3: CASSSYIYRGQDGYTF

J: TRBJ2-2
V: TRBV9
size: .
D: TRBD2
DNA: TGTGCCAGCAGCTCCGGGACTAGCGTCAGGAGGGTCGGGGAGCTGTTTTTT
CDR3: CASSSGTSVRRVGELFF

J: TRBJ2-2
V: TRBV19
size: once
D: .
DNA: TGTGCCAGTAGTCCATGGGCCGGGGCCTTCACCGGGGAGCTGTTTTTT
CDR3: CASSPWAGAFTGELFF

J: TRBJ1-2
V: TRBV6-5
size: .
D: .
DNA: TGTGCCAGCAGGCACAGGGAGAACTATGGCTACACCTTC
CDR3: CASRHRENYGYTF

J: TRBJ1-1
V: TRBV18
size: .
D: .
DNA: TGTGCCAGCTCACCACCCGGCAGTTGGAACACTGAAGCTTTCTTT
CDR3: CASSPPGSWNTEAFF

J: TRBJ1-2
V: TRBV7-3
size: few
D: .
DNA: TGTGCCAGCAGCTTAATTGCAGGGAGCGATGGCTACACCTTC
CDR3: CASSLIAGSDGYTF

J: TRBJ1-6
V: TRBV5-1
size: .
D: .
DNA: TGCGCCAGCAGCCCCTTGGGGGCTACTTCACCCCTCCACTTT
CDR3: CASSPLGATSPLHF

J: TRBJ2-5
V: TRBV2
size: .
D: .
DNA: TGTGCCAGCAGCCTAGGGGGGTTTGGAGTAGAGACCCAGTACTTC
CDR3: CASSLGGFGVETQYF

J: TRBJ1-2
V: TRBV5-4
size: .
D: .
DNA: TGTGCCAGCAGCTTGGACGCAGGGACCAACTATGGCTACACCTTC
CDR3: CASSLDAGTNYGYTF

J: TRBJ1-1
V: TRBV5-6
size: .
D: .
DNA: TGTGCCAGCAGCTTGGGCCAGTACACTGAAGCTTTCTTT
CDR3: CASSLGQYTEAFF

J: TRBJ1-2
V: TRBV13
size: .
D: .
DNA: TGTGCCAGCAGCTTAGGCAAGGGTGGCTACACCTTC
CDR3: CASSLGKGGYTF

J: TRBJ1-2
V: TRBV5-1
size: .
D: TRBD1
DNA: TGCGCCAGCAGCTTAGGGGACAGGCCCTATGGCTACACCTTC
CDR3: CASSLGDRPYGYTF

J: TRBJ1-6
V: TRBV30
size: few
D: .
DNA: TGTGCCTGGAGCGCACCTTCACCCCTCCACTTT
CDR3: CAWSAPSPLHF

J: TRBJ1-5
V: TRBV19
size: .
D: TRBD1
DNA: TGTGCCAGTAGTATCGACCCGGACAGGTTACATAGCAATCAGCCCCAGCATTTT
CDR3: CASSIDPDRLHSNQPQHF

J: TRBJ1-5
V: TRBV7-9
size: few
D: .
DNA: TGTGCCAGCAGCGAGACGCAGGGGAGCAATCAGCCCCAGCATTTT
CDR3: CASSETQGSNQPQHF

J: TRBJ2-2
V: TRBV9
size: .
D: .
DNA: TGTGCCAGCAGCACCCCGACACGGAACACCGGGGAGCTGTTTTTT
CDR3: CASSTPTRNTGELFF

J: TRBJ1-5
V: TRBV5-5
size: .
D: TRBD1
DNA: TGTGCCAGCAGCTTGGTACCAGGGGGCCGGAATCAGCCCCAGCATTTT
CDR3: CASSLVPGGRNQPQHF

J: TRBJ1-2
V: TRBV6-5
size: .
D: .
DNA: TGTGCCAGCAGTTATTACAGCTATGGCTACACCTTC
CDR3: CASSYYSYGYTF

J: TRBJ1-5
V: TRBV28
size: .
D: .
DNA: TGTGCCAGCAGTTTTCCCAGTCTAAATCAGCCCCAGCATTTT
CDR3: CASSFPSLNQPQHF

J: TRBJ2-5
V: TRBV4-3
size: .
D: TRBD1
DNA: TGCGCCAGCAGCCAAGAAGGGACAGATAAAGAGACCCAGTACTTC
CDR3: CASSQEGTDKETQYF

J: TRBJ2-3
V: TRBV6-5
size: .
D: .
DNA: TGTGCCAGCAGCCCGTCGGGGGATACGCAGTATTTT
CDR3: CASSPSGDTQYF

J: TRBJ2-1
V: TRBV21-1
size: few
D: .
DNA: TGTGCCAGCAGCAAAGGGACAGGGCTTGACAATGAGCAGTTCTTC
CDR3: CASSKGTGLDNEQFF

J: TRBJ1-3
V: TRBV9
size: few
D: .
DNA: TGTGCCAGCAGCGTAGCTACGGGATCCTCTGGAAACACCATATATTTT
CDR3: CASSVATGSSGNTIYF

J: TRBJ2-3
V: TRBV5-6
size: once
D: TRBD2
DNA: TGTGCCAGCAGCTCTGCGGGGGTTAGCACAGATACGCAGTATTTT
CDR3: CASSSAGVSTDTQYF

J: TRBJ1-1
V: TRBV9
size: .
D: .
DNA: TGTGCCAGCAGCGTCGGGTGGGCCACTGAAGCTTTCTTT
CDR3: CASSVGWATEAFF

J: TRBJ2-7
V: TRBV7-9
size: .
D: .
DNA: TGTGCCAGCAGCTACGACGGAGTCTACGAGCAGTACTTC
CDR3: CASSYDGVYEQYF

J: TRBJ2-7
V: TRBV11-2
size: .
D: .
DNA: TGTGCCAGCAGCTCCTATTCGGACCTCTACGAGCAGTACTTC
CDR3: CASSSYSDLYEQYF

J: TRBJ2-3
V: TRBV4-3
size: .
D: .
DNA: TGCGCCAGCAGCCAAGAACCCCCTAGTACGCAGTATTTT
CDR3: CASSQEPPSTQYF

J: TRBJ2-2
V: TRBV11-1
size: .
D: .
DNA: TGTGCCAGCAGCTTTGGGGGGATAACCGGGGAGCTGTTTTTT
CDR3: CASSFGGITGELFF

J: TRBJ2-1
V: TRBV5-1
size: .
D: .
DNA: TGCGCCAGCAGCTCAGGGACCTACTACAATGAGCAGTTCTTC
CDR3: CASSSGTYYNEQFF

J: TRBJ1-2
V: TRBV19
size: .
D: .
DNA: TGTGCCAGTAGTTACAGGGATAACTATGGCTACACCTTC
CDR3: CASSYRDNYGYTF

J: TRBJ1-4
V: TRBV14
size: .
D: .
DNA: TGTGCCAGCAGCCAAGAGACCGTCAGGGCCCCAGAAAAACTGTTTTTT
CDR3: CASSQETVRAPEKLFF

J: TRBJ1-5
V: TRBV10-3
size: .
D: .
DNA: TGTGCCATCACAGGGACCCTAAATCAGCCCCAGCATTTT
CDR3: CAITGTLNQPQHF

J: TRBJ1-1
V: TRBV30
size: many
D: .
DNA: TGTGCCTGTACAGGCCTCGTCGGAGCTTTCTTT
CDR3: CACTGLVGAFF

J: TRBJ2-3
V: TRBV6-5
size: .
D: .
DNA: TGTGCCAGCAGTTACGGGGTTTCAGATACGCAGTATTTT
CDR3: CASSYGVSDTQYF

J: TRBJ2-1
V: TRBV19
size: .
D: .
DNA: TGTGCCAGTAATCGAGCGCACCGCGAGGATGAGCAGTTCTTC
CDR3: CASNRAHREDEQFF

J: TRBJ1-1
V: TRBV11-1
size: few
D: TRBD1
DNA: TGTGCCAGCAGCTTGCGCCGGACAGGAATGAACACTGAAGCTTTCTTT
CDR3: CASSLRRTGMNTEAFF

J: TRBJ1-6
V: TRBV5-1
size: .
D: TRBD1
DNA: TGCGCCAGCAGCTTGGCGGCAGGGGGGTCGCTCGATAATTCACCCCTCCACTTT
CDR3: CASSLAAGGSLDNSPLHF

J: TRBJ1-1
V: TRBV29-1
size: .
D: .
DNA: TGCAGCGTTGCAGGCGGGCCTCGTCCGAACACTGAAGCTTTCTTT
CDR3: CSVAGGPRPNTEAFF

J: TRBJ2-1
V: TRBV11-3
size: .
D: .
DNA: TGTGCCAGCAGCTCCCTCCACCCCTACAATGAGCAGTTCTTC
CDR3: CASSSLHPYNEQFF

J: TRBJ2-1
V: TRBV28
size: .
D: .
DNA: TGTGCCAGCAGTCCTCGCCTTGAGCAGTTCTTC
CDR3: CASSPRLEQFF

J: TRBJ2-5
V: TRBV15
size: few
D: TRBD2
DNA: TGTGCCACCAGCAGAGACTTACTAGCGGAGACCCAGTACTTC
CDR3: CATSRDLLAETQYF

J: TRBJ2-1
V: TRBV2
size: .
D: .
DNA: TGTGCCAGCAGTGAAGCGTACCTTAGCGACCAATACAATGAGCAGTTCTTC
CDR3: CASSEAYLSDQYNEQFF

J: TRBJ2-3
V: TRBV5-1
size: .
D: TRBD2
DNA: TGCGCCAGCAGCAAGGATATAATAGCGGGGACGGATACGCAGTATTTT
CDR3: CASSKDIIAGTDTQYF

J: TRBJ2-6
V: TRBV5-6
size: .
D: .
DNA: TGTGCCAGCAGCTTGGTGGTCTCTGGGGCCAACGTCCTGACTTTC
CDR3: CASSLVVSGANVLTF

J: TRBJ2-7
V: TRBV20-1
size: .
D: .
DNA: TGCAGTGCTAGCACCCCAAAGCAGTACTTC
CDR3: CSASTPKQYF

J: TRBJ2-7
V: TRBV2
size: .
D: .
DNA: TGTGCCAGCAGACCCAACGGCGCCAGCTCCTACGAGCAGTACTTC
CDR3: CASRPNGASSYEQYF

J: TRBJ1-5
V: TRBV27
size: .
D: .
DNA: TGTGCCAGCAGTTTTAGTCAGGGGACCTATAGCAATCAGCCCCAGCATTTT
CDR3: CASSFSQGTYSNQPQHF

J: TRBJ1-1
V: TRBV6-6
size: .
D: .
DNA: TGTGCCAGCAGTGAGGGGGGCCTGGGCACTGAAGCTTTCTTT
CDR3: CASSEGGLGTEAFF

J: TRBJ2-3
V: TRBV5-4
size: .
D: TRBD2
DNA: TGTGCCAGCAGCTTCGGCGGGAGCGGCGCAGATACGCAGTATTTT
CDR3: CASSFGGSGADTQYF

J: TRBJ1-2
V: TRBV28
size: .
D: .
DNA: TGTGCCAGCAGTTTAAGTATAGACTATGGCTACACCTTC
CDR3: CASSLSIDYGYTF

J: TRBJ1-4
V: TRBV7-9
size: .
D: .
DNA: TGTGCCAGCAGCGCGTTATATGAAAAACTGTTTTTT
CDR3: CASSALYEKLFF